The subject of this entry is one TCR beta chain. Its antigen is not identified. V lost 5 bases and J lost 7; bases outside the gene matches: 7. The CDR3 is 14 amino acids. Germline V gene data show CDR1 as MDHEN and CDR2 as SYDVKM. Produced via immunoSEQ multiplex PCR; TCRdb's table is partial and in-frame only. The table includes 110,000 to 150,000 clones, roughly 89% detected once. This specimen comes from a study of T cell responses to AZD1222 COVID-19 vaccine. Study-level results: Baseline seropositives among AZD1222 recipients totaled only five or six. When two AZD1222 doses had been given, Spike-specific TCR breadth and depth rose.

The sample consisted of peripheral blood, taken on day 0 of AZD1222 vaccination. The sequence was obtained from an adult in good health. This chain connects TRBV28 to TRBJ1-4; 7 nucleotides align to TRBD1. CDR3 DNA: TGTGCCAGCAGTCGACAGGGCTCAGGTGAAAAACTGTTTTTT. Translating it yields CASSRQGSGEKLFF.